This TCR beta chain was observed in a study of T cells in localized non-small cell lung cancer. This clone has more than one count but fewer than ten. The antigen is not known. Method: immunoSEQ multiplex PCR; TCRdb's copy keeps in-frame clones and lacks some. The sample has 15,000 or so clones; 83% are singletons. Germline V lookup: CDR1 SEHNR, CDR2 FQNEAQ (reference sequence). Trimming left V 3 bases short and J 8 bases short, with 5 bases between. The CDR3 sequence is 11 residues long. Study outcomes and limitations: Increased T cell density in blood showed an association with longer overall survival. When the top 100 tumor clones were examined, a median approximately 54 of them also appeared in the adjacent lung, which was paired and uninvolved.

The rearrangement uses TRBV7-9 and TRBJ1-3; D is unresolved. This clonotype was sampled from a male donor older than 55 with stage III lung adenocarcinoma. Sequencing used peripheral blood, obtained before any cancer treatment. The CDR3 DNA follows: TGTGCCAGCAGCTTCACATACACCATATATTTT. This gives the protein CASSFTYTIYF.